This entry features one T cell receptor (beta chain) sequence. Its antigen remains unidentified. This sample is drawn from a study of identical twins. TCRdb reanalysed the 5' RACE reads using MiXCR and keeps one entry per CDR3 protein. The data hold roughly 240,000 distinct CDR3 sequences, with about 7% observed a single time. The junction had 8 bases not matched to a gene; V was cut back by 9 bases and J by 1 base. The CDR3 covers 14 residues. Looked up from germline, CDR1 is SEHNR and CDR2 is FQNEAQ (reference sequence). Whole-study results and caveats: Insertions were reduced in abundant cord blood beta clonotypes but not in memory repertoires. Twin pairs' shared out-of-frame alpha sequences were enriched in low generation probability.

These data were likewise used in another study, on yellow fever vaccine responses in identical twins.

The receptor was isolated from a woman between 18 and 30 years old in good health. The sample taken for sequencing was memory (CD45RO+) T cells sorted from blood. The V gene is TRBV7-9, the J gene TRBJ2-5; 7 nucleotides line up with TRBD1. CDR3 in amino acids: CASSYAGGQETQYF. The CDR3 DNA reads TGTGCCAGTTCCTATGCAGGGGGCCAAGAGACCCAGTACTTC. The full variable domain, rest sourced from reference TRBV7-9 and TRBJ2-5, is DTGVSQNPRHKITKRGQNVTFRCDPISEHNRLYWYRQTLGQGPEFLTYFQNEAQLEKSRLLSDRFSAERPKGSFSTLEIQRTEQGDSAMYLCASSYAGGQETQYFGPGTRLLVL.